These 21 T cell receptor beta chains were sequenced from one sample in a study of T cells after yellow fever vaccination. TCRdb reprocessed the 5' RACE reads with MiXCR, giving one entry per CDR3 protein. The sample lists 550,000 to 750,000 distinct CDR3 sequences, 13% occurring once. The material was PBMCs, obtained on the day of the yellow fever booster vaccination. The receptors here all came from a young man who received the YFV17D yellow fever vaccine.

The chain is built from TRBV2 and TRBJ2-4; 7 positions match TRBD1. The CDR3 contains 12 residues. Germline values: CDR1 SNHLY, CDR2 FYNNEI. The V and J ends lost 10 bases and 3 bases, in that order; junction bases with no gene match: 3. CDR3: CATQGDKNIQYF. The CDR3 DNA sequence: TGTGCCACTCAGGGGGACAAAAACATTCAGTACTTC.

This chain uses TRBV11-2 with TRBJ2-4; 8 bases align to TRBD2. The CDR3 loop spans 16 amino acids. V gave up 5 bases and J gave up 12 bases; unmatched junction bases: 18. Per germline, CDR1 SGHAT and CDR2 FQNNGV. The CDR3 spells CASSLALGRAVARQYF. In DNA form, the CDR3 reads TGTGCCAGCAGCCTAGCGCTCGGGAGGGCCGTGGCACGTCAGTACTTC.

The sample holds a few counts of this clonotype. The V and J genes are TRBV25-1 and TRBJ2-1, with D perhaps TRBD2 (5 bases). The CDR3 spans 14 residues. Per germline, CDR1 MGHDK and CDR2 SYGVNS. The V end lost 5 bases, the J end lost 4 bases, and 12 bases lay between the germline ends. CDR3 sequence reads: CASSTAGLYNEQFF. The CDR3 DNA sequence: TGTGCCAGCAGTACGGCGGGCTTGTACAATGAGCAGTTCTTC.

The chain couples TRBV10-2 to TRBJ2-2; D not certain. The CDR3 runs 13 residues. V was shortened by 3 bases and J by 6 bases, with 8 bases between the two germline ends. The germline V gene encodes CDR1 WSHSY and CDR2 SAAADI. The CDR3 nucleotides are TGCGCCAGCAGTGATTGGGTCCCCGGGGAGCTGTTTTTT. As protein: CASSDWVPGELFF.

This clonotype was seen more than once but under ten times. This chain joins TRBV6-2 or TRBV6-3 and TRBJ2-5; tentative D call: TRBD2 (6 bases). The germline V gene has CDR1 MNHEY and CDR2 SVGEGT. The V end lost 7 bases, the J end lost 4 bases, and 16 bases lay between the germline ends. The CDR3 sequence is 14 residues long. The CDR3 nucleotides are TGTGCCAGCACCCAGACTAGTTTGCGAGAGACCCAGTACTTC. It specifies CASTQTSLRETQYF.

This clonotype was seen more than once but under ten times. This chain connects TRBV7-8 to TRBJ1-6; D is undetermined. V gave up 4 bases and J gave up 0 bases, with 16 bases separating them. The CDR3 is 18 residues long. Germline lookup yields CDR1 SGHVS and CDR2 FQNEAQ. The CDR3 DNA follows: TGTGCCAGCAGCTCCCCGCGGGGAGGCGGCTCCTATAATTCACCCCTCCACTTT. Encoded protein: CASSSPRGGGSYNSPLHF. The entire variable domain, with the rest obtained from reference TRBV7-8 and TRBJ1-6, is as follows: GAGVSQSPRYKVAKRGQDVALRCDPISGHVSLFWYQQALGQGPEFLTYFQNEAQLDKSGLPSDRFFAERPEGSVSTLKIQRTQQEDSAVYLCASSSPRGGGSYNSPLHFGNGTRLTVT.

This clonotype was observed many times. This chain links TRBV27 with TRBJ1-2; D is possibly TRBD1 (6 bases). Trimming took 5 bases from V and 5 from J, leaving 12 bases between them. CDR1 is MNHEY, CDR2 SMNVEV, per germline (reference sequence). The CDR3 is 13 residues long. This CDR3 is CASSPTGDYGYTF. As DNA, the CDR3 is TGTGCCAGCAGTCCGACAGGCGATTATGGCTACACCTTC.

This clonotype was counted a few times. This chain uses TRBV3-1 with TRBJ2-2, with D hard to call. The CDR3 runs to 15 residues. Between the trimmed V and J ends, which lost 2 bases and 4 bases, there was a span of 11 bases. Germline CDR1 and CDR2: LGHDT and YNNKEL (reference sequence). The CDR3 spells CASSQITPGTGELFF. The CDR3 DNA sequence: TGTGCCAGCAGCCAAATAACCCCCGGCACCGGGGAGCTGTTTTTT.

This clonotype has more than one count but fewer than ten. CDR3 loop: CASSLRGSARTDTQYF. The CDR3 region has the DNA TGTGCCAGCAGCTTAAGGGGTAGCGCACGCACAGATACGCAGTATTTT. The chain combines TRBV7-3 with TRBJ2-3; a weak D match, TRBD2 (5 bases). V lost 1 base, J lost 1 base, and 12 bases lay in between. Looked up from germline, CDR1 is SGHTA and CDR2 is FQGTGA. The CDR3 consists of 16 residues. The full variable domain, rest sourced from reference TRBV7-3 and TRBJ2-3, is GAGVSQTPSNKVTEKGKYVELRCDPISGHTALYWYRQSLGQGPEFLIYFQGTGAADDSGLPNDRFFAVRPEGSVSTLKIQRTERGDSAVYLCASSLRGSARTDTQYFGPGTRLTVL.

This clonotype showed up just a few times. The rearrangement uses TRBV7-2 and TRBJ2-5, with D unresolved. Trimming shortened V by 0 bases and J by 1 base, and 6 bases separated the two germline ends. This CDR3 is 14 amino acids long. Germline V gene lookup returns CDR1 SGHTA and CDR2 FQGNSA. CDR3 sequence reads: CASSLARTQETQYF. The CDR3, as DNA: TGTGCCAGCAGCTTAGCCAGGACCCAAGAGACCCAGTACTTC.

The chain recombines TRBV24-1 with TRBJ2-7; 7 bases match TRBD1. Germline lookup yields CDR1 KGHDR and CDR2 SFDVKD. This CDR3 is built from 15 residues. J lost 3 bases, V lost 4 bases, and 8 bases had no gene match. This CDR3 is CATSDSGTVNYEQYF. For the CDR3, the DNA is TGTGCCACCAGTGACTCCGGGACAGTAAACTACGAGCAGTACTTC.

This clonotype was picked up a small number of times. This chain connects TRBV12-3 or TRBV12-4 to TRBJ2-5; D gene ambiguous. V dropped 6 bases and J dropped 0 bases, with 5 bases sitting between them. The CDR3 loop spans 12 amino acids. This CDR3 is CASRADQETQYF. For the CDR3, the DNA is TGTGCCAGCAGGGCCGACCAAGAGACCCAGTACTTC.

Only a few counts were recorded for this clonotype. The chain combines TRBV25-1 with TRBJ2-5, with D possibly called TRBD1 or TRBD2 (6 bases each). Trimming pared 5 bases from V and 3 bases from J, leaving 13 bases between. Germline CDR1 is MGHDK and CDR2 is SYGVNS. This CDR3 contains 14 residues. The CDR3 protein is CASSWEDSEETQYF. CDR3 in DNA: TGTGCCAGCAGTTGGGAGGACAGCGAAGAGACCCAGTACTTC. The full variable domain, its missing parts supplied by reference TRBV25-1 and TRBJ2-5, is EADIYQTPRYLVIGTGKKITLECSQTMGHDKMYWYQQDPGMELHLIHYSYGVNSTEKGDLSSESTVSRIRTEHFPLTLESARPSHTSQYLCASSWEDSEETQYFGPGTRLLVL.

This clonotype turned up a few times. CDR3 sequence: CASSNLPGFFEQYF. The CDR3 bases are TGTGCCAGCAGCAACCTTCCAGGGTTTTTCGAGCAGTACTTC. The chain uses TRBV21-1 and TRBJ2-7; TRBD1, the table's D call, lacks a check against the DNA. TRBV21-1 is a pseudogene locus. This CDR3 has 14 amino acids.

This clonotype showed up many times. The chain is built from TRBV5-1 and TRBJ2-3; 11 bases line up with TRBD2. The CDR3 extends over 15 amino acids. Germline-derived CDR1 and CDR2 are SGHRS and YFSETQ. After removal of 3 bases from V and 2 bases from J, the junction contained 2 bases not matched to a gene. The CDR3 loop reads CASSSLAGDTDTQYF. CDR3 bases: TGCGCCAGCAGCTCACTAGCGGGAGACACAGATACGCAGTATTTT.

The CDR3, as DNA: TGTGCCAGTAGTATAGACGACGCTGGGGCCAACGTCCTGACTTTC. Protein product: CASSIDDAGANVLTF. V and J are TRBV19 and TRBJ2-6; no firm D call. This CDR3 has 15 residues. Trimming took 0 bases from V and 2 from J, leaving 5 bases between them. CDR1 and CDR2 (germline): LNHDA, SQIVND (reference sequence).

This clonotype was seen only a few times. This chain connects TRBV3-1 to TRBJ2-7; a weak D match, TRBD2 (6 bases). Trimming removed 2 bases at V and 4 bases at J, with 12 bases between. In germline, CDR1 is LGHDT, CDR2 YNNKEL (reference sequence). This CDR3 contains 14 residues. The CDR3 protein is CASSQSQREYEQYF. CDR3 in DNA: TGTGCCAGCAGCCAATCCCAACGGGAGTACGAGCAGTACTTC.

This chain links TRBV7-2 with TRBJ2-3; 7 bases line up with TRBD1. This CDR3 is 16 amino acids long. The germline CDR1 and CDR2 sequences are SGHTA and FQGNSA. Trimming took 4 bases from V and 3 from J; bases not matched to a gene: 10. The CDR3 bases are TGTGCCAGCAGCTCGCGGCGGCAGGGGGTTACAGATACGCAGTATTTT. This codes for CASSSRRQGVTDTQYF.

The chain joins TRBV27 to TRBJ2-5, with D possibly being TRBD2 (6 bases). Trimming cost V 4 bases and J 2 bases, with 14 bases left between them. This CDR3 region has 15 residues. Germline V gives CDR1 MNHEY, CDR2 SMNVEV (reference sequence). CDR3 bases: TGTGCCAGCAGTTCTGGGCAGGGAGGTCAAGAGACCCAGTACTTC. Translation gives CASSSGQGGQETQYF.

This clonotype showed up just a few times. J is TRBJ2-3 and V is TRBV10-3, with 8 bases that match TRBD2. V shed 6 bases, J shed 1 base, and the junction held 3 bases outside the gene matches. Germline V CDR1 and CDR2: ENHRY, SYGVKD. There are 14 residues in the CDR3. The CDR3 DNA follows: TGTGCCATCAGCGCGACTAGCGGCACAGATACGCAGTATTTT. Its protein is CAISATSGTDTQYF.

The chain couples TRBV5-5 to TRBJ2-1; the D gene could be TRBD1 or TRBD2 (5 bases each). Deletions cut 6 bases from V and 6 bases from J, with 13 bases between. The CDR3 consists of 13 residues. CDR1 is SGHKS and CDR2 is YYEKEE in the germline V gene (reference sequence). The CDR3 DNA reads as TGTGCCAGCAATATCGGGGCTGGCAATGAGCAGTTCTTC. Its translation is CASNIGAGNEQFF.